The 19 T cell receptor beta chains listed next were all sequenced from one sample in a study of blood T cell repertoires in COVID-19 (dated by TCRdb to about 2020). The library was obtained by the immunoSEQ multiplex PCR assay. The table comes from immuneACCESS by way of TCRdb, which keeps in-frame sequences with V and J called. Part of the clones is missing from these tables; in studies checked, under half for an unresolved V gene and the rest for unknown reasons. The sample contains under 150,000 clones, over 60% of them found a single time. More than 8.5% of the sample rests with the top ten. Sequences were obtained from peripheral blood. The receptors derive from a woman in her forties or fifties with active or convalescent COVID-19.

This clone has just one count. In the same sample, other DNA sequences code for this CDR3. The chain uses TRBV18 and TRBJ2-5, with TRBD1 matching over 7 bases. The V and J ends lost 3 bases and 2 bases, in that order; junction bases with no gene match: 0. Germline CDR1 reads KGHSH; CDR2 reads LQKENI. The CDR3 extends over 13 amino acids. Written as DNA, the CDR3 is TGTGCCAGCTCACCGGACAGGCAAGAGACCCAGTACTTC. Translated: CASSPDRQETQYF.

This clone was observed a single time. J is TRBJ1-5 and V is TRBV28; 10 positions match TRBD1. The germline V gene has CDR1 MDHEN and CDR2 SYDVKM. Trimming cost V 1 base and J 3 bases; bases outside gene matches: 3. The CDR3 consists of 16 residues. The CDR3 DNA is TGTGCCAGCAGTTTATTGGGACAGGGGAACAATCAGCCCCAGCATTTT. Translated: CASSLLGQGNNQPQHF. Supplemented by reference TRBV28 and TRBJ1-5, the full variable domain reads DVKVTQSSRYLVKRTGEKVFLECVQDMDHENMFWYRQDPGLGLRLIYFSYDVKMKEKGDIPEGYSVSREKKERFSLILESASTNQTSMYLCASSLLGQGNNQPQHFGDGTRLSIL.

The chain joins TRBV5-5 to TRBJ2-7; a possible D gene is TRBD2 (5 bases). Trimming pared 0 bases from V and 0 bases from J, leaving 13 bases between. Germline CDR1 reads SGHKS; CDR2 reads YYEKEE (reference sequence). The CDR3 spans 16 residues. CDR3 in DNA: TGTGCCAGCAGCTTGGATGCGGGTAGGAGCTCCTACGAGCAGTACTTC. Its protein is CASSLDAGRSSYEQYF. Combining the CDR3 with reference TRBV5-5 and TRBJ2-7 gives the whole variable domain DAGVTQSPTHLIKTRGQQVTLRCSPISGHKSVSWYQQVLGQGPQFIFQYYEKEERGRGNFPDRFSARQFPNYSSELNVNALLLGDSALYLCASSLDAGRSSYEQYFGPGTRLTVT.

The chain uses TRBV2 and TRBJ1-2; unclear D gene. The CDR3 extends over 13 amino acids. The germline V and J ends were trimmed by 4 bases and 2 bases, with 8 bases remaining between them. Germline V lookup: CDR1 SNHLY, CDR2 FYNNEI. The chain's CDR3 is CASSVGGNYGYTF. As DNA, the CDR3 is TGTGCCAGCAGTGTTGGAGGGAACTATGGCTACACCTTC.

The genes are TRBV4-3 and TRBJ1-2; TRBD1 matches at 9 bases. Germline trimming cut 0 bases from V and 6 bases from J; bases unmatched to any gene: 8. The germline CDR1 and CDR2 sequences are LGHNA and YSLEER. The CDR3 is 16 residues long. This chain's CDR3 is CASSQDRDRAFDGYTF. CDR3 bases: TGCGCCAGCAGCCAAGATAGGGACAGGGCCTTTGATGGCTACACCTTC.

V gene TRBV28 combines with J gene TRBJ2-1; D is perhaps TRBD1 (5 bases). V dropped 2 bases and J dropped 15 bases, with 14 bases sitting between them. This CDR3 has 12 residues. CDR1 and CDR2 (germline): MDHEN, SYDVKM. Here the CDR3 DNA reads TGTGCCAGCAGTTTAGCCAGGGAAGTGGGGTTCTTC. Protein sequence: CASSLAREVGFF.

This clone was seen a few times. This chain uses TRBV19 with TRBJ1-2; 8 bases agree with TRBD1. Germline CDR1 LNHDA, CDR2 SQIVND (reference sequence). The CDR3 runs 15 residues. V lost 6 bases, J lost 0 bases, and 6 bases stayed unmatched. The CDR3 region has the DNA TGTGCCAGTAGCGGGACAGGAGCAGCTAACTATGGCTACACCTTC. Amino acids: CASSGTGAANYGYTF.

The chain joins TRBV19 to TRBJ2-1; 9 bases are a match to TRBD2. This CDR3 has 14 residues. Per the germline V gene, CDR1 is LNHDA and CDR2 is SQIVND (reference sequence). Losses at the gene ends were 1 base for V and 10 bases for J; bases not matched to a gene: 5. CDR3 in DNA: TGTGCCAGTAGTATAGGAGCCGGGACTAGCGAGCAGTTCTTC. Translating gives CASSIGAGTSEQFF. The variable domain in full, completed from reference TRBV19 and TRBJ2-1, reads DGGITQSPKYLFRKEGQNVTLSCEQNLNHDAMYWYRQDPGQGLRLIYYSQIVNDFQKGDIAEGYSVSREKKESFPLTVTSAQKNPTAFYLCASSIGAGTSEQFFGPGTRLTVL.

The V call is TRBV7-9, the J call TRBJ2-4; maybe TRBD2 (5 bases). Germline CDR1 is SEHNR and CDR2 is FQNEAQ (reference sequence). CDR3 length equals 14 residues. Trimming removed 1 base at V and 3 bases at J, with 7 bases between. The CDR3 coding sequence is TGTGCCAGCAGCTTAGGGGGAGTCAAAAACATTCAGTACTTC. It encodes CASSLGGVKNIQYF.

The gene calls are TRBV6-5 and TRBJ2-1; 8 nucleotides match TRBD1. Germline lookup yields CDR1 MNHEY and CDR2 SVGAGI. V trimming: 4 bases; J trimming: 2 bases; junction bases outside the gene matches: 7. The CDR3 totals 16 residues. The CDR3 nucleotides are TGTGCCAGCAGTTTCTTACAGGGGGACACCTACAATGAGCAGTTCTTC. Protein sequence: CASSFLQGDTYNEQFF.

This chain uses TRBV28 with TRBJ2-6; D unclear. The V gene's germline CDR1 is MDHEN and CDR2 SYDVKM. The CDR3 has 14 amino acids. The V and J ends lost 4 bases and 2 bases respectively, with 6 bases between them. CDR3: CASSYSPGANVLTF. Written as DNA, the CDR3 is TGTGCCAGCAGTTACTCCCCTGGGGCCAACGTCCTGACTTTC. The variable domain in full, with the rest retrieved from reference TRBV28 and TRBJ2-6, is DVKVTQSSRYLVKRTGEKVFLECVQDMDHENMFWYRQDPGLGLRLIYFSYDVKMKEKGDIPEGYSVSREKKERFSLILESASTNQTSMYLCASSYSPGANVLTFGAGSRLTVL.

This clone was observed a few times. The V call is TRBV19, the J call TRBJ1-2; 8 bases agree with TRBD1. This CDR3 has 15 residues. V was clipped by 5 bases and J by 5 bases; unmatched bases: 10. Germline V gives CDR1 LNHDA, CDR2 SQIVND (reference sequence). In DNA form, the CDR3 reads TGTGCCAGTAGTTCCCAACAGGGGGGCGATTATGGCTACACCTTC. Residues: CASSSQQGGDYGYTF.

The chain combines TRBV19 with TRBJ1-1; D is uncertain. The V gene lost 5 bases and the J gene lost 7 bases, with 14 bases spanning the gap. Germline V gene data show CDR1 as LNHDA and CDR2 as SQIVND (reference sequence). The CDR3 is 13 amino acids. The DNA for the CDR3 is TGTGCCAGTAGTCTTCCAGGTAACGGTGAAGCTTTCTTT. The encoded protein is CASSLPGNGEAFF.

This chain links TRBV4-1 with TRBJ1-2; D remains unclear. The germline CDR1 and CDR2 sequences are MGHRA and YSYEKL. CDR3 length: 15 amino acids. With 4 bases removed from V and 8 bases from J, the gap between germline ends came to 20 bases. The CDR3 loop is CASSPGGEGLQGYTF. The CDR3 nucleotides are TGCGCCAGCAGCCCTGGAGGTGAAGGGCTACAGGGCTACACCTTC.

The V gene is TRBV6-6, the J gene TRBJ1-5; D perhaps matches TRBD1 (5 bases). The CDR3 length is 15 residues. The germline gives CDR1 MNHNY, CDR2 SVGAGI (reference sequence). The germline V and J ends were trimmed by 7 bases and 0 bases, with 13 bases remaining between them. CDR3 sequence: CASTWRGYSNQPQHF. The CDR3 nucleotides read TGTGCCAGCACTTGGCGGGGCTATAGCAATCAGCCCCAGCATTTT.

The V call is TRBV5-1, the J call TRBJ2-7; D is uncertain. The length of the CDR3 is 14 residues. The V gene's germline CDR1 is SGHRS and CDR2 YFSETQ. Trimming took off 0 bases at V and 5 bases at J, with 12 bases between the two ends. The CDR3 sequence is CASSLEGGFNEQYF. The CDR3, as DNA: TGCGCCAGCAGCTTGGAAGGCGGATTCAACGAGCAGTACTTC.

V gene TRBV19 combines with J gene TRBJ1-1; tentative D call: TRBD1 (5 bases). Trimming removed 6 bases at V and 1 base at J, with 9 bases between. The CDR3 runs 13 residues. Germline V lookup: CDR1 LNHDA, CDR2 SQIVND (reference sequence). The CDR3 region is CASSEQANTEAFF. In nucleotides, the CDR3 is TGTGCCAGTAGCGAACAGGCGAACACTGAAGCTTTCTTT. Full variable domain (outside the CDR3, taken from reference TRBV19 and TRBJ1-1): DGGITQSPKYLFRKEGQNVTLSCEQNLNHDAMYWYRQDPGQGLRLIYYSQIVNDFQKGDIAEGYSVSREKKESFPLTVTSAQKNPTAFYLCASSEQANTEAFFGQGTRLTVV.

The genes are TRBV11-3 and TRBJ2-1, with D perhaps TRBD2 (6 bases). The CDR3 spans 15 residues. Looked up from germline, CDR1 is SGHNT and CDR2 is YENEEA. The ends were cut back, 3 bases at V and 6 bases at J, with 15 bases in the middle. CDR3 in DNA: TGTGCCAGCAGCTTCCGAGCGGGCCCCCTCAATGAGCAGTTCTTC. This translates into CASSFRAGPLNEQFF.

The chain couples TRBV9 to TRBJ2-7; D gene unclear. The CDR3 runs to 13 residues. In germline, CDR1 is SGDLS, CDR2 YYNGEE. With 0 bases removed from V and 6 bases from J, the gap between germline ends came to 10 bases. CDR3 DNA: TGTGCCAGCAGCGTAGAATTCTTCGGCGAGCAGTACTTC. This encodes CASSVEFFGEQYF.